This T cell receptor beta chain was sequenced during a study of cytomegalovirus exposure and HLA in healthy donors. Whole-study findings and limits: A few chains tied to CMV proved CMV antigen-specific in vitro.

The PCR ran on 60 Vbeta and 13 Jbeta primers. Generated by immunoSEQ multiplex PCR, the TCRdb table keeps only in-frame clones and is missing some. This listing includes under 200,000 clones. The germline V gene has CDR1 MNHNY and CDR2 SVGAGI (reference sequence). With V trimmed by 7 bases and J by 0 bases, 10 bases remained unmatched. The CDR3 has 16 amino acids. As concerns this clone: Antigen: not known.

This sequence joins TRBV6-6 and TRBJ1-1, with 8 bases that match TRBD1. The sequencing sample was made of PBMCs. The source is a man aged 25-45 years in good health and CMV-seronegative. CDR3 protein: CASNSGGDRVNTEAFF. The CDR3 coding sequence is TGTGCCAGCAACTCAGGGGGCGACAGGGTGAACACTGAAGCTTTCTTT.